The 19 T cell receptor delta chains below were found in one sample sequenced in a study of gamma-delta T cells after stem cell transplantation. TCRdb made new clone calls on the RT-PCR reads using CATT. The sample yields about 11,000 delta-chain clones, 38% seen once. Sequenced: gamma-delta T cells. The source of these receptors is a human donor. It is not recorded whose cells these are; they may come from a transplant donor.

This clone is judged medium-sized. The chain recombines TRDV2 with TRDJ3; D uncertain. V lost 0 bases, J lost 1 base, and 9 bases lay in between. Germline V gene sequence: CDR1 GEAIGNYY, CDR2 EKD. The CDR3 is 17 residues long. The CDR3 region has the DNA TGTGCCTGTGACACCGTTAAGGCGTCCTGGGACACCCGACAGATGTTTTTC. This encodes CACDTVKASWDTRQMFF.

The chain joins TRDV3 to TRDJ1; D not resolved. The CDR3 has 15 residues. Trimming took off 4 bases at V and 0 bases at J, with 18 bases between the two ends. The germline V gene has CDR1 TVYSNPD and CDR2 GDNSRS (reference sequence). In DNA form, the CDR3 reads TGTGCCTGTAGTGGAAAGGTTCTTAACACCGATAAACTCATCTTT. Its protein product is CACSGKVLNTDKLIF.

This clone has only a few counts. The chain carries TRDV1 and TRDJ1, with TRDD3 as a possible D gene (10 bases). Trimming took 0 bases from V and 0 from J, leaving 26 bases between them. Germline assignment: CDR1 TSWWSYY and CDR2 QGS. The CDR3 extends over 21 amino acids. CDR3 loop: CALGELLPTGTGGWYTDKLIF. DNA of the CDR3: TGTGCTCTTGGGGAACTCCTTCCTACTGGTACTGGGGGATGGTACACCGATAAACTCATCTTT.

Remarks on this clone: A much larger clone differs by one base, so this may be a read error. This chain joins TRDV2 and TRDJ3, with 9 nucleotides matching TRDD3. Germline values: CDR1 GEAIGNYY, CDR2 EKD. This CDR3 spans 18 amino acids. V trimming: 3 bases; J trimming: 0 bases; junction bases outside the gene matches: 5. This CDR3 reads CACDGLGENSWDTRQMFF. The CDR3 bases are TGTGCCTGTGACGGACTGGGGGAGAACTCCTGGGACACCCGACAGATGTTTTTC.

As concerns this clone: In the same sample, other DNA sequences code for this CDR3. The V gene is TRDV3, the J gene TRDJ1; 12 bases are a match to TRDD3. The V and J ends lost 2 bases and 5 bases, in that order; junction bases with no gene match: 15. Germline V lookup: CDR1 TVYSNPD, CDR2 GDNSRS (reference sequence). The CDR3 spans 17 residues. The CDR3 DNA sequence: TGTGCCTTTCGACTTTTCTGGGGGATACGGATCTCTGATAAACTCATCTTT. Amino acid sequence: CAFRLFWGIRISDKLIF.

Points on this clone: This could be a read error, since a much larger clone is one nucleotide away. The chain couples TRDV2 to TRDJ3, with TRDD3 matching 10 bases. The CDR3 contains 17 residues. Germline CDR1 GEAIGNYY, CDR2 EKD. V lost 2 bases to trimming and J lost 2 bases; unmatched junction nucleotides: 2. CDR3 DNA: TGTGCCTGTGACAGACTGGGGGATCCCTGGGACACCCGACAGATGTTTTTC. This encodes CACDRLGDPWDTRQMFF.

Concerning this clone itself: A read error may account for a junction end that differs from germline. The chain combines TRDV2 with TRDJ3; 8 bases fit TRDD3. Per the germline V gene, CDR1 is GEAIGNYY and CDR2 is EKD. The CDR3 contains 20 residues. CDR3 loop: CACDLLGALTRSCDTRQMFF. DNA of the CDR3: TGTGCCTGTGATTTACTGGGGGCTCTTACCCGCTCCTGTGACACCCGCCAGATGTTTTTC.

Notes on this clone: A clone one base away is much larger, so this may be a read error. The chain is built from TRDV2 and TRDJ1; possible D gene TRDD3, 5 bases. Germline CDR1 reads GEAIGNYY; CDR2 reads EKD. The V end was cut by 1 base, the J end by 0 bases, with 8 bases between. This CDR3 contains 14 residues. CDR3 sequence (DNA): TGTGCCTGTGACACGAAGGGGGACACCGATAAACTCATCTTT. It encodes CACDTKGDTDKLIF.

This clone has more than one count but fewer than ten. CDR3 nucleotides: TGTGCCTTTTTCCCAGGGGTTCTGGGGGATACGTCGGTCTCGATTGGGGATAAACTCATCTTT. Translation gives CAFFPGVLGDTSVSIGDKLIF. The rearrangement links TRDV3 to TRDJ1, with TRDD3 matching 12 bases. Germline V CDR1 and CDR2: TVYSNPD, GDNSRS (reference sequence). The V segment lost 2 bases and the J segment 5 bases; nucleotides outside the gene matches: 27. The CDR3 runs 21 residues.

This chain uses TRDV2 with TRDJ1; 7 bases align to TRDD3. The germline gives CDR1 GEAIGNYY, CDR2 EKD. The CDR3 has 18 residues. Trimming cost V 0 bases and J 2 bases; bases outside gene matches: 14. CDR3 coding DNA: TGTGCCTGTGACACCGAGTGGGGGAGACGCCGTGGGACCGATAAACTCATCTTT. Its translation is CACDTEWGRRRGTDKLIF.

This clone was detected a few times. The gene calls are TRDV3 and TRDJ1, with 12 bases that match TRDD3. The CDR3 has 15 residues. The germline V gene has CDR1 TVYSNPD and CDR2 GDNSRS (reference sequence). The J segment lost 5 bases and the V segment lost 1 base, leaving 8 bases of the junction unmatched. The CDR3: CAFKPRLGDTDKLIF. As DNA, the CDR3 is TGTGCCTTTAAACCACGTCTGGGGGATACGGATAAACTCATCTTT.

This clone is labeled as medium-sized. The rearrangement links TRDV2 to TRDJ3; 13 nucleotides agree with TRDD3. Germline CDR1 reads GEAIGNYY; CDR2 reads EKD. After removal of 0 bases from V and 2 bases from J, the junction contained 6 bases not matched to a gene. CDR3 length equals 20 residues. The CDR3 DNA reads as TGTGCCTGTGACACCGACGTACTGGGGGATACGGCCTGGGACACCCGACAGATGTTTTTC. This translates into CACDTDVLGDTAWDTRQMFF.

This clone was seen a few times. The V call is TRDV1, the J call TRDJ1; TRDD2 is a possible D gene (6 bases). CDR1 and CDR2 from the germline V gene are TSWWSYY and QGS. The CDR3 contains 18 residues. The V end lost 4 bases, the J end lost 1 base, and 22 bases lay between the germline ends. CDR3 DNA sequence: TGTGCTCTTGGGGTCCTTCCCTTCCGGCCCTTCGGCACCGATAAACTCATCTTT. Translating gives CALGVLPFRPFGTDKLIF.

Comments on this clone: Germline is not matched at one junction end, which may reflect a read error. The rearrangement joins TRDV1 to TRDJ1, with TRDD3 matching over 9 bases. The CDR3 is 24 residues long. Germline values: CDR1 TSWWSYY, CDR2 QGS. The CDR3, as DNA: TGTGCTATTGGGGACTCCTCTTCTAGCAGATACTGGGGGAGCACGCGGGGGGCCACCGATAAACTCATCTTT. Translated: CAIGDSSSSRYWGSTRGATDKLIF.

This clone was seen a few times. The J gene is TRDJ1, the V gene TRDV1, with D maybe TRDD3 (6 bases). Trimming cost V 6 bases and J 9 bases, with 26 bases left between them. The CDR3 length is 16 residues. CDR1 TSWWSYY and CDR2 QGS come from the germline V gene. Here the CDR3 reads CALGNSPLMGVRELIF. The CDR3 coding sequence is TGTGCTCTTGGAAATTCCCCCTTAATGGGGGTACGGGAACTCATCTTT.

Turning to this clone: Germline is not matched at one junction end, which may reflect a read error. V and J are TRDV2 and TRDJ2; D not certain. The germline V gene has CDR1 GEAIGNYY and CDR2 EKD. The CDR3 contains 14 residues. The CDR3 here is CACDTDALPAQRFF. CDR3 coding DNA: TGTGCCTGTGACACCGACGCTCTGCCAGCACAACGCTTCTTT.

This clone was seen only once. A far larger clone differs by one base, so this is likely a read error. At the DNA level, this CDR3 is encoded by other sequences in the same sample as well. V usage is TRDV2 and J usage is TRDJ2; 7 bases align to TRDD3. V was clipped by 0 bases and J by 8 bases; unmatched bases: 2. The CDR3 has 13 residues. Germline V gene lookup returns CDR1 GEAIGNYY and CDR2 EKD. The CDR3 loop reads CACDTWGTAQLFF. DNA for the CDR3: TGTGCCTGTGACACCTGGGGGACCGCACAACTCTTCTTT.

This clone has a handful of counts. The V gene is TRDV2, the J gene TRDJ3; no clear D gene. This CDR3 region has 17 residues. CDR1 and CDR2 from the germline V gene are GEAIGNYY and EKD. The V gene lost 1 base and the J gene lost 0 bases, with 9 bases spanning the gap. CDR3 amino acids: CACDTVESSWDTRQMFF. In DNA, the CDR3 is TGTGCCTGTGACACGGTAGAGAGCTCCTGGGACACCCGACAGATGTTTTTC.

V gene TRDV2 combines with J gene TRDJ3; TRDD3 matches at 8 bases. Unmatched junction bases numbered 9, after V lost 1 base and J lost 2 bases. This CDR3 is 19 amino acids long. Germline CDR1 is GEAIGNYY and CDR2 is EKD. The CDR3 sequence: CACDTLGDKRPWDTRQMFF. The CDR3 DNA follows: TGTGCCTGTGACACGCTGGGGGACAAACGCCCCTGGGACACCCGACAGATGTTTTTC.